The 5 T cell receptor beta chains in this list originate from one sample, sequenced in a study of CD8 T cells in ankylosing spondylitis. Study findings and constraints: Typical of ankylosing spondylitis blood, it appeared, was a TCR beta motif of eight highly homologous variants.

Antigen specificity for these receptors is unknown. Via MiXCR, TCRdb re-called the 5' RACE reads, giving one row per CDR3 protein. The table includes over 700,000 distinct CDR3 sequences, around 20% detected once. The sample consisted of blood, either unsorted or a sorted T cell fraction (not recorded which). These receptors all come from a male donor with ankylosing spondylitis.

This clonotype showed up just a few times. The CDR3 here is CASSFRGPPFTDTQYF. As DNA, the CDR3 is TGCGCCAGCAGCTTTAGGGGGCCACCTTTCACAGATACGCAGTATTTT. The V call is TRBV5-1, the J call TRBJ2-3, with 7 bases identical to TRBD1. Germline-derived CDR1 and CDR2 are SGHRS and YFSETQ. V gave up 2 bases and J gave up 2 bases; unmatched junction bases: 8. This CDR3 is 16 amino acids long.

In its sample, this clonotype was seen a few times. The V call is TRBV7-9, the J call TRBJ2-1, with TRBD2 matching 12 bases. Germline V CDR1 and CDR2: SEHNR, FQNEAQ (reference sequence). This CDR3 comprises 16 residues. The V gene end was trimmed by 5 bases and the J gene end by 3 bases; junction bases not matched to a gene: 5. CDR3 protein: CASSPWTSGDYNEQFF. For the CDR3, the DNA is TGTGCCAGCAGCCCGTGGACTAGCGGGGACTACAATGAGCAGTTCTTC.

The CDR3 DNA reads as TGTGCCACCAGCAGAGATCTAAATCGGGGGAGCTCCTACAATGAGCAGTTCTTC. Translated, it gives CATSRDLNRGSSYNEQFF. V and J are TRBV15 and TRBJ2-1; D possibly corresponds to TRBD2 (6 bases). The V end lost 0 bases, the J end lost 0 bases, and 15 bases lay between the germline ends. Germline V gene data show CDR1 as LNHNV and CDR2 as YYDKDF (reference sequence). The CDR3 is 18 amino acids.

The J gene is TRBJ2-2, the V gene TRBV24-1; 12 nucleotides agree with TRBD2. This CDR3 comprises 19 residues. J gave up 0 bases and V 2 bases, and 6 bases lay outside the gene matches. Germline loops: CDR1 KGHDR, CDR2 SFDVKD. CDR3 amino acids: CATSDSYLAGGSNTGELFF. CDR3 DNA sequence: TGTGCCACCAGTGATTCGTACCTAGCGGGGGGGTCGAACACCGGGGAGCTGTTTTTT.

Many counts were recorded for this clonotype. V usage is TRBV5-1 and J usage is TRBJ1-1; 9 bases line up with TRBD1. The germline V gene encodes CDR1 SGHRS and CDR2 YFSETQ. The CDR3 extends over 13 amino acids. V lost 4 bases to trimming and J lost 5 bases; unmatched junction nucleotides: 3. The CDR3 region has the DNA TGCGCCAGCAGCGCTGACAGGGGGACTGAAGCTTTCTTT. Translating it yields CASSADRGTEAFF.